Presented here are 11 T cell receptor beta chains from one specimen sequenced in a study of shared clonotypes between healthy human individuals. TCRdb keeps only in-frame clones here, not all; method: immunoSEQ multiplex PCR. Seen here are about a million clones, approximately 80% observed once, and the top ten hold more than 0.85%. The sequenced material came from memory CD4+ T cells from PBMCs. Subset defined: CD45RA-negative fraction. The source is a man between 18 and 35 years old in good health. Some clones in this sample may be carry-over from other donors' samples.

Only a few counts were recorded for this clone. CDR3 amino acids: CASSQNVGTEAFF. The CDR3 nucleotides are TGTGCCAGCAGCCAGAATGTGGGAACTGAAGCTTTCTTT. The chain combines TRBV14 with TRBJ1-1; no definite D call. Germline CDR1 is SGHDN and CDR2 is FVKESK. Trimming pared 3 bases from V and 5 bases from J, leaving 10 bases between. CDR3 length: 13 amino acids.

V usage is TRBV4-1 and J usage is TRBJ2-3; D is uncertain. The CDR3 consists of 13 residues. Between the trimmed V and J ends, which lost 1 base and 6 bases, there was a span of 8 bases. Germline CDR1 MGHRA, CDR2 YSYEKL. This chain's CDR3 is CASSQAPRDTQYF. CDR3 coding DNA: TGCGCCAGCAGCCAAGCCCCGCGGGATACGCAGTATTTT.

This clone was recorded only once. V is TRBV4-2 and J is TRBJ2-2; weak D call: TRBD2 (5 bases). Per the germline V gene, CDR1 is LGHNA and CDR2 is YNFKEQ. With 2 bases removed from V and 1 base from J, the gap between germline ends came to 14 bases. The length of the CDR3 is 17 residues. In DNA form, the CDR3 reads TGTGCCAGCAGCCAACCGACCGGGGTGGGGAACACCGGGGAGCTGTTTTTT. Translating gives CASSQPTGVGNTGELFF.

The chain couples TRBV30 to TRBJ1-4; a weak D match, TRBD1 (5 bases). Germline V CDR1 and CDR2: GTSNPN, SVGIG (reference sequence). The CDR3 has 13 amino acids. The V end was cut by 2 bases, the J end by 10 bases, with 14 bases between. The CDR3 here is CAWSMGGGGKLFF. The CDR3 DNA sequence: TGTGCCTGGAGTATGGGCGGCGGGGGAAAACTGTTTTTT. Together with reference TRBV30 and TRBJ1-4, the CDR3 gives the full variable domain: SQTIHQWPATLVQPVGSPLSLECTVEGTSNPNLYWYRQAAGRGLQLLFYSVGIGQISSEVPQNLSASRPQDRQFILSSKKLLLSDSGFYLCAWSMGGGGKLFFGSGTQLSVL.

The chain joins TRBV7-2 to TRBJ1-1, with D hard to call. Trimming cost V 0 bases and J 5 bases, with 10 bases left between them. Germline CDR1 SGHTA, CDR2 FQGNSA. This CDR3 comprises 14 residues. CDR3: CASSLALGGTEAFF. The CDR3 DNA sequence: TGTGCCAGCAGCTTAGCGCTCGGAGGAACTGAAGCTTTCTTT.

The count of this clone is one. This chain uses TRBV18 with TRBJ2-1; TRBD2 is a possible D gene (5 bases). The CDR3 is 12 residues long. V was shortened by 8 bases and J by 10 bases, with 15 bases between the two germline ends. Germline CDR1 KGHSH, CDR2 LQKENI. CDR3 loop: CASALGPGEQFF. The CDR3 bases are TGTGCCAGCGCACTTGGCCCGGGGGAGCAGTTCTTC.

The chain carries TRBV7-2 and TRBJ2-3; TRBD2 is a possible D gene (5 bases). Between the trimmed V and J ends, which lost 1 base and 0 bases, there was a span of 14 bases. The CDR3 totals 17 residues. From germline, CDR1 is SGHTA and CDR2 FQGNSA. CDR3 nucleotides: TGTGCCAGCAGCTTAGTGGGCGATAGCGTCAGCACAGATACGCAGTATTTT. Translating gives CASSLVGDSVSTDTQYF.

The chain is built from TRBV4-3 and TRBJ2-2; TRBD2 matches at 10 bases. Germline V gene sequence: CDR1 LGHNA, CDR2 YSLEER. The CDR3 is made up of 19 amino acids. The V and J ends lost 0 bases and 6 bases, in that order; junction bases with no gene match: 13. The CDR3 region is CASSQDSISRLAGSGELFF. CDR3 in DNA: TGCGCCAGCAGCCAAGATAGTATTTCGAGACTAGCGGGCTCCGGGGAGCTGTTTTTT.

The CDR3 reads CASSMDRNQPQHF. The DNA for the CDR3 is TGTGCCAGCAGTATGGACCGTAATCAGCCCCAGCATTTT. V gene TRBV6-5 combines with J gene TRBJ1-5, with D unclear. CDR3 length equals 13 residues. With 5 bases removed from V and 4 bases from J, the gap between germline ends came to 9 bases. Looked up from germline, CDR1 is MNHEY and CDR2 is SVGAGI.

This clone showed up just once. The V and J genes are TRBV19 and TRBJ2-7; no reliable D call. CDR1 is LNHDA, CDR2 SQIVND, per germline (reference sequence). V lost 1 base, J lost 3 bases, and 7 bases lay in between. This CDR3 region has 13 residues. The CDR3 region is CASSIADGYEQYF. As DNA, the CDR3 is TGTGCCAGTAGTATAGCGGACGGCTACGAGCAGTACTTC. Full variable domain (rest looked up from reference TRBV19 and TRBJ2-7): DGGITQSPKYLFRKEGQNVTLSCEQNLNHDAMYWYRQDPGQGLRLIYYSQIVNDFQKGDIAEGYSVSREKKESFPLTVTSAQKNPTAFYLCASSIADGYEQYFGPGTRLTVT.

The chain couples TRBV30 to TRBJ1-5, with 7 nucleotides matching TRBD1. The V gene's germline CDR1 is GTSNPN and CDR2 SVGIG (reference sequence). The CDR3 spans 13 residues. Trimming cost V 5 bases and J 5 bases; bases outside gene matches: 6. For the CDR3, the DNA is TGTGCCTGGGGGACGCAGGGGGATCAGCCCCAGCATTTT. Translated: CAWGTQGDQPQHF.